A single sample gave rise to the 13 T cell receptor beta chains below, sequenced in a study of shared clonotypes between healthy human individuals. In the naive CD8 group, cells lacked CD45RO and were positively selected for CCR7, so terminally differentiated effector memory CD45RA+ cells were left out. Measured with immunoSEQ multiplex PCR; TCRdb has only the in-frame clones, and not every one. Of hundreds of thousands of clones in the sample, 90% to 97% were seen once. The sequencing sample was made of naive CD8+ T cells sorted from blood. These receptors originate from a woman in her thirties in good health.

The rearrangement links TRBV9 to TRBJ1-1; D unclear. Germline V gene data show CDR1 as SGDLS and CDR2 as YYNGEE. The CDR3 is 10 amino acids. V was clipped by 5 bases and J by 2 bases, with 1 base between them. The DNA of the CDR3 is TGTGCCAGCAGTAACACTGAAGCTTTCTTT. This codes for CASSNTEAFF.

In regard to this clone: Additional DNA sequences in this sample encode the identical CDR3. The chain joins TRBV5-1 to TRBJ2-7; no clear D. Trimming removed 0 bases from V and 3 bases from J, with 7 bases in between. The CDR3 sequence is 13 residues long. Germline assignment: CDR1 SGHRS and CDR2 YFSETQ. The CDR3: CASSLAGFYEQYF. As DNA, the CDR3 is TGCGCCAGCAGCTTGGCCGGGTTCTACGAGCAGTACTTC.

The chain joins TRBV27 to TRBJ2-1, with TRBD2 matching over 12 bases. Germline trimming cut 7 bases from V and 7 bases from J; bases unmatched to any gene: 8. The V gene's germline CDR1 is MNHEY and CDR2 SMNVEV (reference sequence). The CDR3 extends over 15 amino acids. The CDR3 coding sequence is TGTGCCAGCATAGTAACTAGCGGGAGGTTGAATGAGCAGTTCTTC. As protein: CASIVTSGRLNEQFF.

The gene calls are TRBV28 and TRBJ1-5; D remains unclear. The V gene's germline CDR1 is MDHEN and CDR2 SYDVKM. V dropped 7 bases and J dropped 2 bases, with 15 bases sitting between them. This CDR3 comprises 15 residues. CDR3 DNA: TGTGCCAGCAACGTAAGCGGTCGGGGCAATCAGCCCCAGCATTTT. This codes for CASNVSGRGNQPQHF.

V is TRBV12-2 and J is TRBJ1-3. TRBV12-2 is termed a pseudogene. This CDR3 has 16 residues. The CDR3 nucleotides are TGTGCAAGTCGCTTTTCTACCGTCCTCTCTGGAAACACCATATATTTT. It translates to CASRFSTVLSGNTIYF.

V gene TRBV7-6 combines with J gene TRBJ1-1; D gene unclear. Trimming cost V 5 bases and J 5 bases, with 12 bases left between them. This CDR3 contains 13 residues. Germline V gene data show CDR1 as SGHVS and CDR2 as FNYEAQ. The CDR3: CASSLKYGTEAFF. CDR3 nucleotide sequence: TGTGCCAGCAGCCTAAAATATGGGACTGAAGCTTTCTTT.

V and J are TRBV4-1 and TRBJ2-1; 8 bases fit TRBD1. From germline, CDR1 is MGHRA and CDR2 YSYEKL. The CDR3 is made up of 15 amino acids. Germline trimming cut 1 base from V and 6 bases from J; bases unmatched to any gene: 5. This CDR3 is CASSQGSGTGNEQFF. As DNA, the CDR3 is TGCGCCAGCAGCCAAGGATCGGGGACAGGCAATGAGCAGTTCTTC.

The chain couples TRBV27 to TRBJ2-7; 8 bases map to TRBD2. In germline, CDR1 is MNHEY, CDR2 SMNVEV (reference sequence). The CDR3 runs 15 residues. Trimming at V came to 5 bases and at J to 0 bases, leaving 6 bases not matched to a gene. The CDR3 region is CASSLLAGTSYEQYF. The CDR3 DNA is TGTGCCAGCAGTCTGCTAGCGGGTACCTCCTACGAGCAGTACTTC.

The chain links TRBV5-1 to TRBJ2-1; 10 bases are a match to TRBD2. V lost 4 bases, J lost 2 bases, and 24 bases stayed unmatched. This CDR3 has 22 amino acids. Germline CDR1 SGHRS, CDR2 YFSETQ. The CDR3 reads CASSQFSGLAGVTPKAYNEQFF. CDR3 DNA: TGCGCCAGCAGCCAGTTTTCCGGTCTAGCGGGAGTAACTCCCAAAGCCTACAATGAGCAGTTCTTC.

The chain joins TRBV11-2 to TRBJ2-3; 9 nucleotides align to TRBD2. CDR1 SGHAT and CDR2 FQNNGV come from the germline V gene. This CDR3 spans 14 amino acids. With V trimmed by 5 bases and J by 3 bases, 3 bases remained unmatched. The CDR3 spells CASSLGLATDTQYF. The CDR3, as DNA: TGTGCCAGCAGCCTCGGACTAGCGACAGATACGCAGTATTTT.

The rearrangement links TRBV28 to TRBJ1-5, with TRBD1 as a possible D gene (6 bases). CDR1 and CDR2 (germline): MDHEN, SYDVKM. Trimming pared 5 bases from V and 5 bases from J, leaving 13 bases between. The CDR3 contains 14 residues. The CDR3 coding sequence is TGTGCCAGCAGTCTTGACAGGTCTCATCAGCCCCAGCATTTT. Its translation is CASSLDRSHQPQHF.

V usage is TRBV10-3 and J usage is TRBJ2-7; maybe TRBD1 (5 bases). V lost 2 bases and J 3 bases, leaving 11 bases between the germline ends. Germline V lookup: CDR1 ENHRY, CDR2 SYGVKD. The CDR3 runs to 14 residues. CDR3 sequence: CAISEGKGNYEQYF. The DNA for the CDR3 is TGTGCCATCAGTGAGGGGAAGGGGAACTACGAGCAGTACTTC.

The V gene is TRBV27, the J gene TRBJ2-3; a weak D match, TRBD2 (5 bases). The CDR3 totals 15 residues. V was cut by 4 bases and J by 3 bases, with 14 bases left in between. Germline CDR1 MNHEY, CDR2 SMNVEV (reference sequence). The CDR3 region has the DNA TGTGCCAGCAGTTCCTCTAGGACTGGAACAGATACGCAGTATTTT. Amino acids: CASSSSRTGTDTQYF.